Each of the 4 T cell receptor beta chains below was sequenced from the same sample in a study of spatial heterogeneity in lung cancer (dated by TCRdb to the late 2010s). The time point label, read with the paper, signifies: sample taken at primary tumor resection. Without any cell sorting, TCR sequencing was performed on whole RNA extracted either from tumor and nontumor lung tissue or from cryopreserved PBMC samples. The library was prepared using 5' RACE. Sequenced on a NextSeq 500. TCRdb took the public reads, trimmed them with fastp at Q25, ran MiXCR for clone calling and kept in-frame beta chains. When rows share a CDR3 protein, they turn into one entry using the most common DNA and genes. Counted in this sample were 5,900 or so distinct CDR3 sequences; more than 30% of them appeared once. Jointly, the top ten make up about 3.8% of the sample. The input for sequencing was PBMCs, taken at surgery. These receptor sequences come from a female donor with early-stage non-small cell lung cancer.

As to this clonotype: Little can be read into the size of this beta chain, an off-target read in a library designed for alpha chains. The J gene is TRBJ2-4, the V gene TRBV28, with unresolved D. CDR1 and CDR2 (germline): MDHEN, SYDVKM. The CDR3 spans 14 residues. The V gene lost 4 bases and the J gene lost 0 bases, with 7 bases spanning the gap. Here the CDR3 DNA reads TGTGCCAGCAGTTCGACCCTAGCCAAAAACATTCAGTACTTC. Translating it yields CASSSTLAKNIQYF.

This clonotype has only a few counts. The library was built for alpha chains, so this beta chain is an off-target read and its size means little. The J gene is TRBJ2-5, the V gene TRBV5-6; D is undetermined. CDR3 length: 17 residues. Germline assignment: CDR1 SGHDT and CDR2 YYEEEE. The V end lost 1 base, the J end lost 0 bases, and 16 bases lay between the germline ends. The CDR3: CASSLIRKAMYQETQYF. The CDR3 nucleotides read TGTGCCAGCAGCTTGATACGAAAAGCTATGTACCAAGAGACCCAGTACTTC.

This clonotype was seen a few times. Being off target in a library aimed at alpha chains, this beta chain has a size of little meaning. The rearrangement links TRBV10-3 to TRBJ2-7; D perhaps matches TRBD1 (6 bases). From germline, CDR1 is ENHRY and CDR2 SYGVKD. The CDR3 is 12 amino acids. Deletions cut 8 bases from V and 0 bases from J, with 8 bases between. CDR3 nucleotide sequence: TGTGCCATCGCGACAGGCTCCTACGAGCAGTACTTC. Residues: CAIATGSYEQYF.

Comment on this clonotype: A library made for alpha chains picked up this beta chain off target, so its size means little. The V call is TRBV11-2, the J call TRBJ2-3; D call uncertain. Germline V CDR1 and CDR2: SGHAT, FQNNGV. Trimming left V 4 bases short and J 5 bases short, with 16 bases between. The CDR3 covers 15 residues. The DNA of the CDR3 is TGTGCCAGCAGCTACTCCCCCGTCTTAGGAGATACGCAGTATTTT. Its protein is CASSYSPVLGDTQYF.